The rows below give T cell receptor beta chains drawn from one sample of a study of blood T cell repertoires in COVID-19. Data came from immunoSEQ multiplex PCR; TCRdb stores just in-frame clones and leaves some out. The sample carries tens of thousands of clones, roughly 88% recorded once. The sequenced material came from peripheral blood. The receptor source for this set is a human donor in a cohort sampled during active COVID-19. Both conserved end residues are part of each CDR3. D genes are given only for firm matches. Only part of the rows carry a size: once, few, many, or a class if the clone is expanded.

NA,TRBV10-1,TRBD2,TRBJ2-1,TGCGCCAGCAGTGAGTCGAGGGCTAGCGGGAGTAAGTTCTTC,CASSESRASGSKFF
NA,TRBV5-6,TRBD2,TRBJ2-1,TGTGCCAGCAGCTTGGCGGGGGGTGCCTACAATGAGCAGTTCTTC,CASSLAGGAYNEQFF
once,TRBV2,NA,TRBJ1-5,TGTGCCAGCAGCGCACAGGAAAATCAGCCCCAGCATTTT,CASSAQENQPQHF
NA,TRBV27,TRBD2,TRBJ2-2,TGTGCCAGCCTACAGGGGAGAGCGGGAGGCCCTAGGAACACCGGGGAGCTGTTTTTT,CASLQGRAGGPRNTGELFF
NA,TRBV3-1/TRBV3-2,NA,TRBJ1-5,TGTGCCAGCAGCCAGACGGGGAGCAATCAGCCCCAGCATTTT,CASSQTGSNQPQHF
NA,TRBV7-3,TRBD1,TRBJ1-1,TGTGCCAGCAGCTCGGACAGGGCCACTGAAGCTTTCTTT,CASSSDRATEAFF
NA,TRBV15,TRBD2,TRBJ2-7,TGTGCCACCAGCAGAGTGGCGGGAGGGCCTGGCGAGCAGTACTTC,CATSRVAGGPGEQYF
NA,TRBV3-1/TRBV3-2,NA,TRBJ2-6,TGTGCCAGCGCCCTAGGTGGGGCCAACGTCCTGACTTTC,CASALGGANVLTF
NA,TRBV19,TRBD1,TRBJ1-1,TGTGCCAGTAGTGCCAAGACAGGGCTCATGAACACTGAAGCTTTCTTT,CASSAKTGLMNTEAFF
once,TRBV28,TRBD2,TRBJ2-7,TGTGCCAGCAGCCAAAGACTAGCGGGGGCATGGGAGCAGTACTTC,CASSQRLAGAWEQYF
NA,TRBV30,NA,TRBJ1-2,TGTGCCTGGAGTATATCCGGGGGTTATGGCTACACCTTC,CAWSISGGYGYTF
NA,TRBV7-2,TRBD2,TRBJ2-3,TGTGCCAGCAGCCGTGTCCAGCGGGGATTGGCAGATACGCAGTATTTT,CASSRVQRGLADTQYF
NA,TRBV24-1,NA,TRBJ2-3,TGTGCCACCACTGACTATCTCACAGATACGCAGTATTTT,CATTDYLTDTQYF
NA,TRBV4-2,NA,TRBJ2-5,TGTGCCAGCAGCCAAGGCGGTTTGGCGGGAAAAGAGACCCAGTACTTC,CASSQGGLAGKETQYF
NA,TRBV28,TRBD1,TRBJ1-4,TGTGCCAGCAATTTCGCCCTCGGGACAGGAGCTAATGAAAAACTGTTTTTT,CASNFALGTGANEKLFF
NA,TRBV29-1,TRBD2,TRBJ2-5,TGCAGCGTTTTGGTTGGTAGCGGGGGCCCACAAGAGACCCAGTACTTC,CSVLVGSGGPQETQYF
NA,TRBV21-1,NA,TRBJ1-1,TGTGCCAGCAGAAGTACTGCTACTGAAGCTTTCTTT,CASRSTATEAFF
NA,TRBV7-2,TRBD2,TRBJ2-3,TGTGCCAGCAGCTTAGAGGGTAGCGGGAGGGCCCGTACGCAGTATTTT,CASSLEGSGRARTQYF
NA,TRBV5-1,NA,TRBJ1-3,TGCGCCAGCAGCCGAGGGCAGCTCGGAAACACCATATATTTT,CASSRGQLGNTIYF
NA,TRBV14,TRBD1,TRBJ2-7,TGTGCCAGCAGCCTAGGGACAGGAGAGCTCTACGAGCAGTACTTC,CASSLGTGELYEQYF
NA,TRBV27,NA,TRBJ1-2,TGTGCCAGCAGTTTTTCCCAGAACTATGGCTACACCTTC,CASSFSQNYGYTF
NA,TRBV27,NA,TRBJ2-3,TGTGCCAGCAGTGTACGGGATACGCAGTATTTT,CASSVRDTQYF
NA,TRBV18,NA,TRBJ2-3,TGTGCCAGCTCACCTCCTAAGCGACGGGCAGATACGCAGTATTTT,CASSPPKRRADTQYF
NA,TRBV18,TRBD1,TRBJ1-1,TGTGCCAGCTCACCCGACAGGGGGGTGAACACTGAAGCTTTCTTT,CASSPDRGVNTEAFF
NA,TRBV5-1,NA,TRBJ2-6,TGCGCCAGCAGCTTGGGACAGGCCGCCTCTGGGGCCAACGTCCTGACTTTC,CASSLGQAASGANVLTF
NA,TRBV19,TRBD2,TRBJ2-5,TGTGCCAGTAGTCCACCTCCGGGACTAGCGGGGGGTCAAGAGACCCAGTACTTC,CASSPPPGLAGGQETQYF
once,TRBV6-1,NA,TRBJ2-3,TGTGCCAGCAGTGAAAGGCAGGGCCCAGATACGCAGTATTTT,CASSERQGPDTQYF
NA,TRBV5-4,NA,TRBJ1-2,TGTGCCAGCAGCCCCCCCGCAGCTAACTATGGCTACACCTTC,CASSPPAANYGYTF
NA,TRBV4-2,TRBD1,TRBJ1-3,TGTGCCAGCAGCCCTTTGACAGGGGCCTCTGGAAACACCATATATTTT,CASSPLTGASGNTIYF
NA,TRBV5-5,TRBD2,TRBJ2-1,TGTGCCAGCAGCCGGACTAGCGGGAGTGATGAGCAGTTCTTC,CASSRTSGSDEQFF
NA,TRBV5-1,TRBD1,TRBJ2-7,TGCGCCAGCAGCTTGGCCGGGACAGGGGACTACGAGCAGTACTTC,CASSLAGTGDYEQYF
NA,TRBV7-8,TRBD1,TRBJ1-2,TGTGCCAGCAGCTCATCGGACAGGGCCCTAACTTATGGCTACACCTTC,CASSSSDRALTYGYTF
NA,TRBV5-4,TRBD2,TRBJ2-7,TGTGCCAGCAGCACCAAATTGACTAGCGCGAACGAGCAGTACTTC,CASSTKLTSANEQYF
NA,TRBV19,TRBD1,TRBJ1-4,TGTGCCAGTAGTGGTATCGGGACAGAAAATGAAAAACTGTTTTTT,CASSGIGTENEKLFF
NA,TRBV7-3,TRBD1,TRBJ2-2,TGTGCCAGCAGCTTATCAGGGGGCACTAACACCGGGGAGCTGTTTTTT,CASSLSGGTNTGELFF
NA,TRBV5-4,TRBD2,TRBJ2-3,TGTGCCAGCAGCTTGGGGCTAGCGGGGGGAACTAGCACAGATACGCAGTATTTT,CASSLGLAGGTSTDTQYF
NA,TRBV5-1,TRBD1,TRBJ2-2,TGCGCCAGCAGCCCCGGACAGGGGAACACCGGGGAGCTGTTTTTT,CASSPGQGNTGELFF
once,TRBV28,NA,TRBJ1-2,TGTGCCAGCAGTTTACGGACAGACGACGGTGGCTACACCTTC,CASSLRTDDGGYTF
NA,TRBV19,TRBD1,TRBJ2-2,TGTGCCAGTAGTCCAGGGGACAGGGGGGTCACCGGGGAGCTGTTTTTT,CASSPGDRGVTGELFF
NA,TRBV4-2,TRBD1,TRBJ1-4,TGTGCCAGCAGCCAAGAAATAGGACAGGGTGAAAAACTGTTTTTT,CASSQEIGQGEKLFF
NA,TRBV6-2/TRBV6-3,NA,TRBJ1-5,TGTGCCAGCAGTTACAGGCCATCGGGAGCCAATCAGCCCCAGCATTTT,CASSYRPSGANQPQHF
NA,TRBV12-5,TRBD2,TRBJ2-1,TGTGCTAGTGGTCTGGCTAGCGGGGGCCGTTACAATGAGCAGTTCTTC,CASGLASGGRYNEQFF
NA,TRBV6-6,TRBD1,TRBJ1-1,TGTGCCAGCAGTTACCAGGGACAGAGCACTGAAGCTTTCTTT,CASSYQGQSTEAFF
NA,TRBV7-9,NA,TRBJ1-1,TGTGCCAGCAGCTCGGGGGGCAGGGGGAACACTGAAGCTTTCTTT,CASSSGGRGNTEAFF
NA,TRBV19,TRBD1,TRBJ2-7,TGTGCCAGTAGTATAGGTCTGGGACAGGGGACGTACGAGCAGTACTTC,CASSIGLGQGTYEQYF
NA,TRBV28,TRBD1,TRBJ1-5,TGTGCCAGCAGATCCTCGACAGGGATGAACAATCAGCCCCAGCATTTT,CASRSSTGMNNQPQHF
NA,TRBV7-2,TRBD2,TRBJ2-7,TGTGCCAGCAGCTACCTAGCGGGGGTTGGATCCGAGCAGTACTTC,CASSYLAGVGSEQYF
NA,TRBV6-6,TRBD1,TRBJ1-2,TGTGCCAGCAGTCAGTCAGGGGGCTATGGCTACACCTTC,CASSQSGGYGYTF
NA,TRBV18,NA,TRBJ1-1,TGTGCCAGCTCACCCTCGGGAGGGTTGGTCACTGAAGCTTTCTTT,CASSPSGGLVTEAFF
few,TRBV20-1,NA,TRBJ1-2,TGCAGTGCCACGCCCACAGGGGGCTACACCTTC,CSATPTGGYTF
few,TRBV7-2,TRBD2,TRBJ2-1,TGTGCCAGCAGCCCAAGCCTTAAGGCTAGCGGGTCCTACAATGAGCAGTTCTTC,CASSPSLKASGSYNEQFF
NA,TRBV18,NA,TRBJ1-1,TGTGCCAGCTCCGCCCCCGGAGGGCGGGGGAACACTGAAGCTTTCTTT,CASSAPGGRGNTEAFF